This T cell receptor (beta chain) was observed in a study of cytomegalovirus exposure and HLA in healthy donors. Vbeta (60) and Jbeta (13) primers were used in the PCR. Sequencing was performed with immunoSEQ multiplex PCR; in TCRdb, only in-frame clones are kept and a portion is missing. Here the sample spans tens of thousands of clones, 77% being singletons. In regard to this clone: Its antigen remains unidentified.

Study conclusions and caveats: A prior analysis recorded that most TCR beta V segments were productive about 87% or about 30% of the time. The study carried out a later analysis of TCR beta sequences. It associated 15,000 to 20,000 of them with specific HLA alleles at a false discovery rate of 0.05. Reported performance of the classifier showed diagnosis of cytomegalovirus status with high specificity and sensitivity.

The TCR comes from a man in his thirties or forties in good health and CMV-seronegative. The sample was PBMCs.

CDR3 region: CSVEDPRGGYTF. Written as DNA, the CDR3 is TGCAGCGTTGAAGATCCGAGGGGGGGCTACACCTTC. The chain combines TRBV29-1 with TRBJ1-2; D perhaps matches TRBD1 (6 bases). The germline CDR1 and CDR2 sequences are SQVTM and ANQGSEA. The CDR3 runs 12 residues. Trimming left V 0 bases short and J 8 bases short, with 10 bases between. Filled out from reference TRBV29-1 and TRBJ1-2, the complete variable domain reads SAVISQKPSRDICQRGTSLTIQCQVDSQVTMMFWYRQQPGQSLTLIATANQGSEATYESGFVIDKFPISRPNLTFSTLTVSNMSPEDSSIYLCSVEDPRGGYTFGSGTRLTVV.